These 27 T cell receptor beta chains came from one sample sequenced in a study of glioma-infiltrating T cells after dendritic cell vaccination. Here immunoSEQ multiplex PCR was the method, and the copy in TCRdb shows in-frame clones only, minus some. The data hold tens of thousands of clones, with almost 85% observed a single time. The specimen was blood, collected before dendritic cell vaccination. The origin of the receptors is a human donor with glioblastoma.

The chain has TRBV15 and TRBJ1-1, with D unclear. Germline V CDR1 and CDR2: LNHNV, YYDKDF (reference sequence). Trimming took off 1 base at V and 3 bases at J, with 9 bases between the two ends. The CDR3 has 14 residues. The CDR3 protein is CATSRGQEYTEAFF. CDR3 nucleotides: TGTGCCACCAGCAGAGGACAAGAATACACTGAAGCTTTCTTT. Full variable domain (remainder filled in from reference TRBV15 and TRBJ1-1): DAMVIQNPRYQVTQFGKPVTLSCSQTLNHNVMYWYQQKSSQAPKLLFHYYDKDFNNEADTPDNFQSRRPNTSFCFLDIRSPGLGDTAMYLCATSRGQEYTEAFFGQGTRLTVV.

The chain joins TRBV5-1 to TRBJ2-7, with D tentatively TRBD1 (7 bases). This CDR3 is built from 14 residues. Per the germline V gene, CDR1 is SGHRS and CDR2 is YFSETQ. V was cut by 0 bases and J by 9 bases, with 16 bases left in between. CDR3: CASSLVRQGGGQYF. The CDR3 DNA reads as TGCGCCAGCAGCTTGGTAAGACAGGGAGGCGGGCAGTACTTC.

The chain carries TRBV5-1 and TRBJ1-3; D gene ambiguous. Germline V gene data show CDR1 as SGHRS and CDR2 as YFSETQ. The CDR3 consists of 15 residues. V dropped 0 bases and J dropped 0 bases, with 7 bases sitting between them. CDR3 loop: CASSLEGASGNTIYF. As DNA, the CDR3 is TGCGCCAGCAGCTTGGAAGGAGCCTCTGGAAACACCATATATTTT.

The V call is TRBV15, the J call TRBJ1-4; 9 nucleotides agree with TRBD1. CDR3 length equals 14 residues. V dropped 6 bases and J dropped 5; count of bases not matched to a gene: 4. Looked up from germline, CDR1 is LNHNV and CDR2 is YYDKDF (reference sequence). The CDR3 bases are TGTGCCACCAGTAAGGACAGGGGAAATGAAAAACTGTTTTTT. Protein product: CATSKDRGNEKLFF.

This clone is deemed medium-sized. The V and J genes are TRBV2 and TRBJ2-1; the match to TRBD2 covers 13 bases. The germline CDR1 and CDR2 sequences are SNHLY and FYNNEI. Germline trimming cut 0 bases from V and 4 bases from J; bases unmatched to any gene: 6. This CDR3 is 18 amino acids long. The CDR3 sequence is CASSEAPGLAGYYNEQFF. The CDR3 DNA is TGTGCCAGCAGTGAAGCCCCGGGACTAGCGGGGTATTACAATGAGCAGTTCTTC. The complete variable domain, with remaining parts taken from reference TRBV2 and TRBJ2-1, reads EPEVTQTPSHQVTQMGQEVILRCVPISNHLYFYWYRQILGQKVEFLVSFYNNEISEKSEIFDDQFSVERPDGSNFTLKIRSTKLEDSAMYFCASSEAPGLAGYYNEQFFGPGTRLTVL.

The CDR3 sequence is CASRGLAGGDGELFF. DNA of the CDR3: TGTGCCAGCAGGGGACTAGCGGGAGGTGACGGGGAGCTGTTTTTT. The V call is TRBV27, the J call TRBJ2-2, with 15 nucleotides matching TRBD2. Germline trimming cut 6 bases from V and 7 bases from J; bases unmatched to any gene: 3. This CDR3 has 15 residues. Germline V lookup: CDR1 MNHEY, CDR2 SMNVEV (reference sequence).

V usage is TRBV19 and J usage is TRBJ1-2; D unresolved. From germline, CDR1 is LNHDA and CDR2 SQIVND (reference sequence). With 2 bases removed from V and 2 bases from J, the gap between germline ends came to 9 bases. The CDR3 is made up of 14 amino acids. CDR3 sequence: CASSILGENYGYTF. Here the CDR3 DNA reads TGTGCCAGTAGTATACTAGGAGAGAACTATGGCTACACCTTC. Based on the CDR3 plus reference TRBV19 and TRBJ1-2, the full variable domain is DGGITQSPKYLFRKEGQNVTLSCEQNLNHDAMYWYRQDPGQGLRLIYYSQIVNDFQKGDIAEGYSVSREKKESFPLTVTSAQKNPTAFYLCASSILGENYGYTFGSGTRLTVV.

This chain connects TRBV9 to TRBJ2-3; maybe TRBD2 (6 bases). In germline, CDR1 is SGDLS, CDR2 YYNGEE. The CDR3 is 14 amino acids. The V end was cut by 3 bases, the J end by 2 bases, with 10 bases between. The CDR3 here is CASSGGVLTDTQYF. The CDR3 nucleotides read TGTGCCAGCAGCGGCGGGGTTCTCACAGATACGCAGTATTTT.

The chain links TRBV15 to TRBJ2-7, with 7 bases that match TRBD1. The germline gives CDR1 LNHNV, CDR2 YYDKDF (reference sequence). Trimming took 1 base from V and 4 from J; bases not matched to a gene: 10. The CDR3 spans 16 residues. CDR3 protein: CATSRVDRRGLYEQYV. The CDR3 DNA is TGTGCCACCAGCAGAGTGGACAGGAGAGGACTTTACGAGCAGTACGTC.

This clone was seen only a few times. The rearrangement links TRBV6-5 to TRBJ1-5; 8 bases agree with TRBD1. The CDR3 has 14 amino acids. Trimming removed 6 bases from V and 5 bases from J; junction bases left unmatched: 6. Germline lookup yields CDR1 MNHEY and CDR2 SVGAGI. CDR3: CASRKDRVDQPQHF. The CDR3 region has the DNA TGTGCCAGCAGGAAGGACAGGGTGGATCAGCCCCAGCATTTT.

The chain recombines TRBV7-9 with TRBJ2-7; D might be TRBD2 (7 bases). V was pared by 6 bases and J by 7 bases, with 22 bases between. CDR1 is SEHNR, CDR2 FQNEAQ, per germline (reference sequence). The CDR3 extends over 15 amino acids. CDR3 DNA: TGTGCCAGCAGGGACCTTACGGGGGGCGCGGGGGAGCAGTACTTC. This sequence encodes CASRDLTGGAGEQYF.

This clone came up a few times. The chain carries TRBV5-1 and TRBJ2-3, with TRBD1 as a possible D gene (6 bases). The germline V gene encodes CDR1 SGHRS and CDR2 YFSETQ. The CDR3 has 16 residues. Trimming removed 5 bases from V and 4 bases from J, with 20 bases in between. In DNA, the CDR3 is TGCGCCAGCAGTCCAACGTTACAGGGCGTAGCAGATACGCAGTATTTT. Amino acid sequence: CASSPTLQGVADTQYF. Supplemented by reference TRBV5-1 and TRBJ2-3, the full variable domain reads KAGVTQTPRYLIKTRGQQVTLSCSPISGHRSVSWYQQTPGQGLQFLFEYFSETQRNKGNFPGRFSGRQFSNSRSEMNVSTLELGDSALYLCASSPTLQGVADTQYFGPGTRLTVL.

The chain couples TRBV29-1 to TRBJ2-3; 9 bases agree with TRBD1. Germline CDR1 reads SQVTM; CDR2 reads ANQGSEA. The CDR3 is made up of 17 amino acids. V lost 4 bases, J lost 4 bases, and 15 bases stayed unmatched. Here the CDR3 reads CSVGSRDRVSNPDTQYF. CDR3 bases: TGCAGCGTTGGATCGCGGGACAGGGTAAGTAACCCAGATACGCAGTATTTT.

The gene calls are TRBV6-1 and TRBJ1-1; a possible D gene is TRBD1 (5 bases). The germline V and J ends were trimmed by 4 bases and 5 bases, with 11 bases remaining between them. CDR1 is MNHNS and CDR2 is SASEGT in the germline V gene. This CDR3 contains 13 residues. CDR3 sequence (DNA): TGTGCCAGCAGTGGGAGGGGCGATACTGAAGCTTTCTTT. Encoded protein: CASSGRGDTEAFF.

The rearrangement joins TRBV5-6 to TRBJ2-4; the match to TRBD1 covers 7 bases. This CDR3 has 15 residues. V lost 4 bases to trimming and J lost 1 base; unmatched junction nucleotides: 5. From germline, CDR1 is SGHDT and CDR2 YYEEEE. CDR3 nucleotide sequence: TGTGCCAGCAGCGAGCTACAGGGGGCCAAAAACATTCAGTACTTC. Translating it yields CASSELQGAKNIQYF.

The chain links TRBV5-4 to TRBJ2-1; D is ambiguous. V was pared by 0 bases and J by 0 bases, with 7 bases between. Germline CDR1 reads SGHNT; CDR2 reads YYREEE (reference sequence). The CDR3 has 15 residues. The CDR3 here is CASSLGWSSYNEQFF. The CDR3 DNA reads as TGTGCCAGCAGCTTGGGATGGAGCTCCTACAATGAGCAGTTCTTC.

The chain combines TRBV5-1 with TRBJ2-3; D perhaps matches TRBD2 (5 bases). The CDR3 extends over 16 amino acids. Trimming shortened V by 0 bases and J by 2 bases, and 13 bases separated the two germline ends. CDR1 and CDR2 from the germline V gene are SGHRS and YFSETQ. CDR3 in amino acids: CASSLDAGGFTDTQYF. In DNA, the CDR3 is TGCGCCAGCAGCTTGGACGCAGGAGGATTCACAGATACGCAGTATTTT. The whole variable domain, filled in from reference TRBV5-1 and TRBJ2-3, reads KAGVTQTPRYLIKTRGQQVTLSCSPISGHRSVSWYQQTPGQGLQFLFEYFSETQRNKGNFPGRFSGRQFSNSRSEMNVSTLELGDSALYLCASSLDAGGFTDTQYFGPGTRLTVL.

V usage is TRBV6-5 and J usage is TRBJ2-3; 8 bases match TRBD2. The CDR3 is 14 residues long. The germline CDR1 and CDR2 sequences are MNHEY and SVGAGI. Trimming at V came to 4 bases and at J to 1 base, leaving 1 base not matched to a gene. CDR3 residues: CASSLTSGTDTQYF. For the CDR3, the DNA is TGTGCCAGCAGTTTGACTAGCGGCACAGATACGCAGTATTTT.

The chain recombines TRBV6-1 with TRBJ1-2; 8 nucleotides line up with TRBD1. J gave up 4 bases and V 1 base, and 8 bases lay outside the gene matches. This CDR3 has 16 amino acids. In germline, CDR1 is MNHNS, CDR2 SASEGT. CDR3 in DNA: TGTGCCAGCAGTGAAGATTTCTCGACAGGGGTCTATGGCTACACCTTC. Residues: CASSEDFSTGVYGYTF.

V is TRBV5-1 and J is TRBJ1-5, with 10 nucleotides matching TRBD1. V shed 3 bases and J 2 bases; nucleotides not matched to a gene: 11. The CDR3 is 18 residues long. The germline V gene has CDR1 SGHRS and CDR2 YFSETQ. CDR3 nucleotide sequence: TGCGCCAGCAGCTCCGCCGGGACAGGGGAGTATTGCAATCAGCCCCAGCATTTT. Translating it yields CASSSAGTGEYCNQPQHF.

V usage is TRBV7-9 and J usage is TRBJ2-7; 11 bases fit TRBD2. The CDR3 spans 16 residues. Germline trimming cut 5 bases from V and 5 bases from J; bases unmatched to any gene: 11. Germline-derived CDR1 and CDR2 are SEHNR and FQNEAQ (reference sequence). For the CDR3, the DNA is TGTGCCAGCAGCCGCGATAGCGGGGGGGCCACTCACGAGCAGTACTTC. Translated, it gives CASSRDSGGATHEQYF.

This chain uses TRBV9 with TRBJ1-2, with 12 bases aligning to TRBD1. The CDR3 extends over 17 amino acids. CDR1 SGDLS and CDR2 YYNGEE come from the germline V gene. The V and J ends lost 4 bases and 3 bases, in that order; junction bases with no gene match: 10. The DNA for the CDR3 is TGTGCCAGCAGCTTATCCGGGACAGGGGGCATCGACTATGGCTACACCTTC. Translation gives CASSLSGTGGIDYGYTF.

V is TRBV2 and J is TRBJ1-1; no definite D call. This CDR3 has 13 residues. CDR1 is SNHLY, CDR2 FYNNEI, per germline. The CDR3 coding sequence is TGTGCAGCACCGGAGGGCCCGAACACTGAAGCTTTCTTT. Protein sequence: CAAPEGPNTEAFF.

This rearrangement joins TRBV18 to TRBJ2-7, with 9 bases matching TRBD2. Germline V CDR1 and CDR2: KGHSH, LQKENI. This CDR3 has 14 amino acids. V shed 6 bases and J 2 bases; nucleotides not matched to a gene: 5. CDR3 amino acids: CASSPGLAPYEQYV. CDR3 sequence (DNA): TGTGCCAGCTCGCCCGGACTAGCGCCCTACGAGCAGTACGTC.

The chain links TRBV4-1 to TRBJ1-4, with D tentatively TRBD1 (6 bases). Germline CDR1 and CDR2: MGHRA and YSYEKL. Trimming removed 1 base at V and 4 bases at J, with 10 bases between. This CDR3 region has 15 residues. The CDR3 DNA reads TGCGCCAGCAGCCAAGTACACAGGGTTAATGAAAAACTGTTTTTT. It translates to CASSQVHRVNEKLFF.

This rearrangement joins TRBV7-9 to TRBJ1-1; the D gene is possibly TRBD1 (5 bases). This CDR3 comprises 14 residues. CDR1 and CDR2 from the germline V gene are SEHNR and FQNEAQ (reference sequence). The germline V and J ends were trimmed by 3 bases and 8 bases, with 16 bases remaining between them. The CDR3 sequence: CASSLGPPGVEAFF. The CDR3 bases are TGTGCCAGCAGCTTGGGGCCCCCTGGCGTGGAAGCTTTCTTT.

The genes are TRBV5-1 and TRBJ1-1, with 7 bases aligning to TRBD1. The V and J ends lost 4 bases and 2 bases, in that order; junction bases with no gene match: 8. Germline V CDR1 and CDR2: SGHRS, YFSETQ. The CDR3 extends over 15 amino acids. CDR3 sequence: CASSQSGTVNTEAFF. In DNA form, the CDR3 reads TGCGCCAGCAGCCAATCCGGGACAGTAAACACTGAAGCTTTCTTT.